This TCR beta chain was captured by sequencing in a study of cytomegalovirus exposure and HLA in healthy donors. Study results and limitations: Around 18,000 TCR beta sequences were associated with HLA alleles at 0.05 false discovery rate in a later analysis. In vitro, three CMV-associated chains proved specific for CMV antigens.

Vbeta (60) and Jbeta (13) primers were used in the PCR. Data came from immunoSEQ multiplex PCR; TCRdb stores just in-frame clones and leaves some out. This sample contains approximately 71,000 clones. On this clone itself: The antigen is undetermined.

There are 16 residues in the CDR3. From germline, CDR1 is MNHNY and CDR2 SVGAGI (reference sequence). Losses at the gene ends were 5 bases for V and 0 bases for J; bases not matched to a gene: 7. The source material was PBMCs. This chain links TRBV6-6 with TRBJ2-1; 7 bases are a match to TRBD2. This receptor was taken from a female donor in good health and CMV-seropositive. The CDR3 nucleotides are TGTGCCAGCAGTAACCCTAGCGGAGGCTCCTACAATGAGCAGTTCTTC. Translation gives CASSNPSGGSYNEQFF.